This entry describes one TCR beta chain. This entry belongs to a study of blood T cell repertoires in COVID-19. On the study more broadly: COVID-19 samples from acute and convalescent phases originated in the United States, Italy and Spain.

Clinical histories supplied by participants themselves formed the basis of cohort assignment. TCRdb keeps only in-frame clones here, not all; method: immunoSEQ multiplex PCR. This sample carries fewer than 250,000 clones, around 86% of them seen once, and the ten largest clones take 3.8%. The sequenced sample was PBMCs or T cells enriched from blood (not recorded which). The sequence was collected from a woman aged 40 to 55 with acute COVID-19.

Written as DNA, the CDR3 is TGTGCCTGGAACCCGGGGATGGGTGAGCAGTTCTTC. Protein sequence: CAWNPGMGEQFF. The chain employs TRBV30 and TRBJ2-1; TRBD2 is a possible D gene (5 bases). The V gene lost 4 bases and the J gene lost 9 bases, with 13 bases spanning the gap. The germline V gene encodes CDR1 GTSNPN and CDR2 SVGIG (reference sequence). There are 12 residues in the CDR3.